This passage covers 12 T cell receptor beta chains from one sample sequenced in a study of blood T cell repertoires in COVID-19 (dated by TCRdb to the early 2020s). The library was prepared using the immunoSEQ multiplex PCR assay. This immuneACCESS table, as held by TCRdb, lists in-frame sequences with V and J called but not all clones. Of the missing ones, under half trace to an unresolved V gene in checked studies; the others have no known cause. The table for this sample lists fewer than 110,000 clones; less than 85% of them were counted only once. The ten largest clones represent around 1.9% of the sample. The sample consisted of peripheral blood. The receptors were sampled from a woman between 70 and 85 years old with active or convalescent COVID-19.

The V and J genes are TRBV4-1 and TRBJ2-7, with 12 bases that match TRBD2. V lost 3 bases to trimming and J lost 4 bases; unmatched junction nucleotides: 4. The CDR3 is made up of 15 amino acids. The germline V gene has CDR1 MGHRA and CDR2 YSYEKL. The CDR3 here is CASSHSSGGEYEQYF. Written as DNA, the CDR3 is TGCGCCAGCAGCCACTCTAGCGGGGGGGAATACGAGCAGTACTTC.

This clone showed up just a few times. The CDR3 loop reads CASSLWAESTGELFF. CDR3 coding DNA: TGTGCCAGCAGCTTATGGGCAGAAAGTACCGGGGAGCTGTTTTTT. The chain carries TRBV7-4 and TRBJ2-2, with D unclear. Germline V gene data show CDR1 as SGHVT and CDR2 as SQSDAQ. The CDR3 extends over 15 amino acids. V was cut by 2 bases and J by 5 bases, with 12 bases left in between.

V and J are TRBV11-2 and TRBJ1-5; 7 bases align to TRBD1. The germline V gene encodes CDR1 SGHAT and CDR2 FQNNGV. V lost 3 bases and J lost 3; bases outside the gene matches: 5. The CDR3 contains 15 residues. This CDR3 is CASSLTGNLNQPQHF. DNA of the CDR3: TGTGCCAGCAGCTTGACAGGGAACCTCAATCAGCCCCAGCATTTT.

This chain links TRBV7-2 with TRBJ2-1, with 7 nucleotides matching TRBD2. J lost 3 bases, V lost 5 bases, and 7 bases had no gene match. CDR1 is SGHTA, CDR2 FQGNSA, per germline. CDR3 length: 15 residues. The CDR3 is CASSRSGYDYNEQFF. CDR3 nucleotide sequence: TGTGCCAGCAGCCGTAGCGGGTATGACTACAATGAGCAGTTCTTC.

This clone was counted between two and nine times. This chain uses TRBV12-5 with TRBJ1-3; perhaps TRBD1 as D (6 bases). The V end lost 1 base, the J end lost 4 bases, and 17 bases lay between the germline ends. The CDR3 extends over 17 amino acids. Germline V lookup: CDR1 LGHNT, CDR2 FRNRAP. Here the CDR3 DNA reads TGTGCTAGTGGTTTGGAGCTCAGGGGCCTATCGGGAAACACCATATATTTT. It is translated as CASGLELRGLSGNTIYF.

The chain is built from TRBV7-6 and TRBJ1-1, with D unclear. Trimming shortened V by 6 bases and J by 0 bases, and 8 bases separated the two germline ends. CDR3 length: 13 residues. The germline V gene encodes CDR1 SGHVS and CDR2 FNYEAQ. CDR3 DNA sequence: TGTGCCAGCAGTTCTCAGATGAACACTGAAGCTTTCTTT. Translation gives CASSSQMNTEAFF.

This chain joins TRBV5-1 and TRBJ2-6; 7 bases match TRBD1. J gave up 2 bases and V 4 bases, and 3 bases lay outside the gene matches. CDR1 SGHRS and CDR2 YFSETQ come from the germline V gene. The CDR3 totals 15 residues. CDR3 nucleotide sequence: TGCGCCAGCAGCGCGACAGGGCCTGGGGCCAACGTCCTGACTTTC. Its protein is CASSATGPGANVLTF. Drawing the rest from reference TRBV5-1 and TRBJ2-6, the complete variable domain is KAGVTQTPRYLIKTRGQQVTLSCSPISGHRSVSWYQQTPGQGLQFLFEYFSETQRNKGNFPGRFSGRQFSNSRSEMNVSTLELGDSALYLCASSATGPGANVLTFGAGSRLTVL.

The V and J genes are TRBV5-5 and TRBJ2-7, with 12 bases identical to TRBD2. In germline, CDR1 is SGHKS, CDR2 YYEKEE (reference sequence). The CDR3 has 16 residues. With V trimmed by 3 bases and J by 3 bases, 7 bases remained unmatched. The CDR3 here is CASSSGLAGTHYEQYF. CDR3 sequence (DNA): TGTGCCAGCAGCTCCGGACTAGCGGGGACCCACTACGAGCAGTACTTC.

The chain links TRBV15 to TRBJ1-2; 8 bases line up with TRBD1. Germline CDR1 reads LNHNV; CDR2 reads YYDKDF (reference sequence). The CDR3 totals 15 residues. Trimming took 0 bases from V and 8 from J; bases not matched to a gene: 8. CDR3 DNA: TGTGCCACCAGCAGAGATCGGACAGGGATAGAAGGCTACACCTTC. Translated, it gives CATSRDRTGIEGYTF.

The chain has TRBV7-3 and TRBJ1-2; D not certain. Deletions cut 5 bases from V and 8 bases from J, with 15 bases between. Germline assignment: CDR1 SGHTA and CDR2 FQGTGA. The CDR3 covers 13 residues. The CDR3: CASSPRRGEGYTF. The CDR3 DNA is TGTGCCAGCAGCCCGCGTCGGGGAGAAGGCTACACCTTC. Full variable domain (missing parts from reference TRBV7-3 and TRBJ1-2): GAGVSQTPSNKVTEKGKYVELRCDPISGHTALYWYRQSLGQGPEFLIYFQGTGAADDSGLPNDRFFAVRPEGSVSTLKIQRTERGDSAVYLCASSPRRGEGYTFGSGTRLTVV.

The rearrangement uses TRBV7-8 and TRBJ1-5; D remains unclear. This CDR3 region has 13 residues. Trimming pared 1 base from V and 4 bases from J, leaving 5 bases between. Germline V gene lookup returns CDR1 SGHVS and CDR2 FQNEAQ. CDR3 amino acids: CASSLVENQPQHF. Here the CDR3 DNA reads TGTGCCAGCAGCTTAGTGGAGAATCAGCCCCAGCATTTT. Supplemented by reference TRBV7-8 and TRBJ1-5, the full variable domain reads GAGVSQSPRYKVAKRGQDVALRCDPISGHVSLFWYQQALGQGPEFLTYFQNEAQLDKSGLPSDRFFAERPEGSVSTLKIQRTQQEDSAVYLCASSLVENQPQHFGDGTRLSIL.

This chain links TRBV3-1 (or the pseudogene TRBV3-2) with TRBJ1-2; D unclear. In germline, CDR1 is LGHDT, CDR2 YNNKEL (reference sequence). The length of the CDR3 is 13 residues. Trimming took 1 base from V and 8 from J, leaving 11 bases between them. This chain's CDR3 is CASSQAPRSGYTF. In DNA form, the CDR3 reads TGTGCCAGCAGCCAAGCCCCTCGTAGCGGCTACACCTTC.